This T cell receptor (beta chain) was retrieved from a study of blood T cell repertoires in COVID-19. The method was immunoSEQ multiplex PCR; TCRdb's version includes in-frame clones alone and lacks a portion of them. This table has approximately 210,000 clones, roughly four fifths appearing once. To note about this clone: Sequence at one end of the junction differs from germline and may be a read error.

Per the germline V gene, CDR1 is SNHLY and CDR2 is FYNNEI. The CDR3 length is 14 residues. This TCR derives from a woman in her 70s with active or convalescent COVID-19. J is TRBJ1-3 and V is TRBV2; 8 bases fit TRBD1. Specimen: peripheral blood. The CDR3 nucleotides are TGTGCCAGCAGGCAGACAGGGGACGGAACCACCATATATTTT. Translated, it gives CASRQTGDGTTIYF.